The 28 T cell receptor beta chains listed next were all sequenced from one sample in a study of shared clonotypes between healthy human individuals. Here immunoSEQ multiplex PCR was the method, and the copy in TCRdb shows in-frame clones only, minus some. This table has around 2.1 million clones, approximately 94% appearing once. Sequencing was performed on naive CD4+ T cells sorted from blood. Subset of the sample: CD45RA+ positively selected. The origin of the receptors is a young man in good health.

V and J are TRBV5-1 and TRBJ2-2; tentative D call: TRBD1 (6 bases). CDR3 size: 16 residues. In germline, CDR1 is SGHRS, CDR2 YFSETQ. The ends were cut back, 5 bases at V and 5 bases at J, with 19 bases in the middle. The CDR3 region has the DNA TGCGCCAGCAGTACCGGGGCCCTTCAGGGGACCGGGGAGCTGTTTTTT. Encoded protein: CASSTGALQGTGELFF.

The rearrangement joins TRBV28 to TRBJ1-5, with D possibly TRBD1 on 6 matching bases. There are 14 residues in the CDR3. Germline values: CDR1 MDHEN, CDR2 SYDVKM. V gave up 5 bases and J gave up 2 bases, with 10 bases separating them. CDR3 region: CASSPGTRNQPQHF. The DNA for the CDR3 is TGTGCCAGCAGTCCCGGGACACGCAATCAGCCCCAGCATTTT.

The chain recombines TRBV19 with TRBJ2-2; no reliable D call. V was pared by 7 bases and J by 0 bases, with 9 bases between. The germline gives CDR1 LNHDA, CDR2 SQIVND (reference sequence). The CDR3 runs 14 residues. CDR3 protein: CASKQNANTGELFF. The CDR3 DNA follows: TGTGCCAGTAAACAGAACGCGAACACCGGGGAGCTGTTTTTT.

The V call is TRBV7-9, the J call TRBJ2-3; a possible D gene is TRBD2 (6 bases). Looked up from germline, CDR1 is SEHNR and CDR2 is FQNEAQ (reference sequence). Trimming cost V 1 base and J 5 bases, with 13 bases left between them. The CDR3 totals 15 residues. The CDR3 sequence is CASSLGLAMVDTQYF. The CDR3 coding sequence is TGTGCCAGCAGCTTAGGTCTAGCGATGGTAGATACGCAGTATTTT.

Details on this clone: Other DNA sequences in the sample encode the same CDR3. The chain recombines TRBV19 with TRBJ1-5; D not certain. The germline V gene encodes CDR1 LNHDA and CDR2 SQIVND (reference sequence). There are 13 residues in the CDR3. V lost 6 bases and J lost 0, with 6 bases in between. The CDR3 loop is CASSPYSNQPQHF. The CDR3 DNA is TGTGCCAGTAGCCCTTATAGCAATCAGCCCCAGCATTTT.

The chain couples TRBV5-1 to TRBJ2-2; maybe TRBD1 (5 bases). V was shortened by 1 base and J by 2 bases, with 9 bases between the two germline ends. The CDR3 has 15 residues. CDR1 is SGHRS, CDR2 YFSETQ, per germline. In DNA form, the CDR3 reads TGCGCCAGCAGCTTGATAGGACAAAACACCGGGGAGCTGTTTTTT. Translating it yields CASSLIGQNTGELFF.

The CDR3 is CASSLSSGANVLTF. CDR3 DNA: TGTGCCAGCTCCTTAAGCTCTGGGGCCAACGTCCTGACTTTC. The chain combines TRBV2 with TRBJ2-6, with D hard to call. CDR1 is SNHLY and CDR2 is FYNNEI in the germline V gene. V was shortened by 8 bases and J by 0 bases, with 8 bases between the two germline ends. The CDR3 runs to 14 residues.

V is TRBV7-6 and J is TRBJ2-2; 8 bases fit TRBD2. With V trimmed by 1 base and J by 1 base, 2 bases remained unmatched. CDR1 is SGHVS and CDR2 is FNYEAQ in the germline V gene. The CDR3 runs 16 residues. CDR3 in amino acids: CASSLVAGRNTGELFF. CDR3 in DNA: TGTGCCAGCAGCTTAGTAGCGGGAAGGAACACCGGGGAGCTGTTTTTT.

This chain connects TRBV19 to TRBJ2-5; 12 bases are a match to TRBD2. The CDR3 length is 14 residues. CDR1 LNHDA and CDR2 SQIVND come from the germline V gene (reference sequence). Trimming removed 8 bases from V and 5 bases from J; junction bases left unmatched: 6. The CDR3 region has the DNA TGTGCCAGTGCTAGCGGGGGGGCCACGGAGACCCAGTACTTC. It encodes CASASGGATETQYF.

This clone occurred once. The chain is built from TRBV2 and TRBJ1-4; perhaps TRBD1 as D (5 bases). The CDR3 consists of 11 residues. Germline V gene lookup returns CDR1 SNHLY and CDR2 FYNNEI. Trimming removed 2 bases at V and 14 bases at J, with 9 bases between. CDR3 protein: CASSESAGLFF. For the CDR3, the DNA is TGTGCCAGCAGTGAATCAGCAGGGCTGTTTTTT. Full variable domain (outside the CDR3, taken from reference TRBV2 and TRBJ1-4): EPEVTQTPSHQVTQMGQEVILRCVPISNHLYFYWYRQILGQKVEFLVSFYNNEISEKSEIFDDQFSVERPDGSNFTLKIRSTKLEDSAMYFCASSESAGLFFGSGTQLSVL.

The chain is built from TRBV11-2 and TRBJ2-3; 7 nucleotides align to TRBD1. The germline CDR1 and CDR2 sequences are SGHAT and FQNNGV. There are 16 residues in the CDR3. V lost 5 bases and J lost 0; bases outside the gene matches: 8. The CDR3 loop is CASSLLTGFSTDTQYF. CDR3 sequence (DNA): TGTGCCAGCAGCCTGCTGACAGGGTTTAGCACAGATACGCAGTATTTT.

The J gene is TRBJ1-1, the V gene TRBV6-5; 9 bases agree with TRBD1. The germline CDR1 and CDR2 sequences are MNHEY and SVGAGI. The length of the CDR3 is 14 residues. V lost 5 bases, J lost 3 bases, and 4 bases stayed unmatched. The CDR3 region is CASSKGQGDTEAFF. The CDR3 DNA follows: TGTGCCAGCAGTAAGGGACAGGGCGACACTGAAGCTTTCTTT.

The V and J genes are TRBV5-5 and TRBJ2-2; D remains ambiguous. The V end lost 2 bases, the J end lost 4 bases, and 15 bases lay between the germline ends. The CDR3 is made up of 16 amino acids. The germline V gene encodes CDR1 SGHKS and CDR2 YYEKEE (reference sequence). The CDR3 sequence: CASSFNIGVTTGELFF. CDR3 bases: TGTGCCAGCAGCTTTAACATTGGGGTGACCACCGGGGAGCTGTTTTTT.

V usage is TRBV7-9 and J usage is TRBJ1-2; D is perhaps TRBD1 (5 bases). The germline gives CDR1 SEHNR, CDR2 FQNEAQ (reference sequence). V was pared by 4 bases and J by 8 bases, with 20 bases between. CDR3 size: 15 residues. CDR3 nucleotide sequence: TGTGCCAGCAGCTCTTTAAACATCCAGGGTCACGGCTACACCTTC. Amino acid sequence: CASSSLNIQGHGYTF.

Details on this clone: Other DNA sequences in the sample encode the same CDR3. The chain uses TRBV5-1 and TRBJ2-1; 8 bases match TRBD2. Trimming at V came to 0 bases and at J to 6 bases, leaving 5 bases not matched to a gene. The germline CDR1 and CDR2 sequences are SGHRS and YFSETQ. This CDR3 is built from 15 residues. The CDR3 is CASSLAGGPRNEQFF. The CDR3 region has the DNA TGCGCCAGCAGCTTGGCGGGGGGGCCGCGCAATGAGCAGTTCTTC.

CDR3 sequence (DNA): TGCGCCAGCAGCGGGGGGACTAGCGGGGCCACAGATACGCAGTATTTT. Its translation is CASSGGTSGATDTQYF. The rearrangement uses TRBV5-1 and TRBJ2-3; 13 bases are a match to TRBD2. The germline V gene encodes CDR1 SGHRS and CDR2 YFSETQ. The CDR3 is 16 residues long. V was clipped by 4 bases and J by 2 bases; unmatched bases: 4.

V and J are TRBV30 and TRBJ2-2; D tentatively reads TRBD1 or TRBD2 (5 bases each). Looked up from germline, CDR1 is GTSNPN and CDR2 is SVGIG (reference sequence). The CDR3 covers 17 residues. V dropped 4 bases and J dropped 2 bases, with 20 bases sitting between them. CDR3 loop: CAWTNWGTPSNTGELFF. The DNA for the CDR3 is TGTGCCTGGACTAACTGGGGGACCCCAAGTAACACCGGGGAGCTGTTTTTT.

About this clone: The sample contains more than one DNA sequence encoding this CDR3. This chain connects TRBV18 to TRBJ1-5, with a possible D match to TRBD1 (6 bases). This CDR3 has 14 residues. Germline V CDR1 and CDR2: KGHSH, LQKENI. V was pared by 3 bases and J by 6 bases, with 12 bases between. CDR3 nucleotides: TGTGCCAGCTCACCGGGGGGGCCGGGTCAGCCCCAGCATTTT. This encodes CASSPGGPGQPQHF.

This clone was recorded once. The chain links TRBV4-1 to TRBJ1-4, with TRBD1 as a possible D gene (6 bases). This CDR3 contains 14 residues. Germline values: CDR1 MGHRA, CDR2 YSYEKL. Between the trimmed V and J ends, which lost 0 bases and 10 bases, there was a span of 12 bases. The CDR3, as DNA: TGCGCCAGCAGCCAAGATTCCGGGGGCGGAAAACTGTTTTTT. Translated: CASSQDSGGGKLFF.

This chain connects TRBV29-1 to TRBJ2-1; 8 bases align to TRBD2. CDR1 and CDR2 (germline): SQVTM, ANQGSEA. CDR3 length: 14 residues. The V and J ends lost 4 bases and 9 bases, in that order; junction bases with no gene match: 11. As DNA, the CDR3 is TGCAGCGTTGGACCGGGACTAGTCGTGGGTGAGCAGTTCTTC. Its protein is CSVGPGLVVGEQFF.

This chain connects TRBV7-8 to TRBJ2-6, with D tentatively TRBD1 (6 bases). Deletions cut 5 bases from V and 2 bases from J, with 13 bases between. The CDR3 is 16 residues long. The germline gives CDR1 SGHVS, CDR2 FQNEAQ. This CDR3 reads CASSLLQGTGANVLTF. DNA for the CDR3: TGTGCCAGCAGCCTCCTACAGGGAACTGGGGCCAACGTCCTGACTTTC. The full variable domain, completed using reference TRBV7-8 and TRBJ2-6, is GAGVSQSPRYKVAKRGQDVALRCDPISGHVSLFWYQQALGQGPEFLTYFQNEAQLDKSGLPSDRFFAERPEGSVSTLKIQRTQQEDSAVYLCASSLLQGTGANVLTFGAGSRLTVL.

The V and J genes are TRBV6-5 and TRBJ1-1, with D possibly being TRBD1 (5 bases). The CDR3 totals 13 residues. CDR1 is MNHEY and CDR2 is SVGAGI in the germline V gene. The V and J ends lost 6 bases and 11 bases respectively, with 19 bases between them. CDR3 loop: CASRITDGTLAFF. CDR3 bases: TGTGCCAGCAGAATTACTGACGGGACGTTGGCTTTCTTT.

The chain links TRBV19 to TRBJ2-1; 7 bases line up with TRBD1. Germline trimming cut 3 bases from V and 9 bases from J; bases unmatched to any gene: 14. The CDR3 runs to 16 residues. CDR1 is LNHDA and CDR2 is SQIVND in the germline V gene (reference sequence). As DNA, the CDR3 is TGTGCCAGTAGTATCCAAACAGGGGTGGGGCCCGGTGAGCAGTTCTTC. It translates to CASSIQTGVGPGEQFF.

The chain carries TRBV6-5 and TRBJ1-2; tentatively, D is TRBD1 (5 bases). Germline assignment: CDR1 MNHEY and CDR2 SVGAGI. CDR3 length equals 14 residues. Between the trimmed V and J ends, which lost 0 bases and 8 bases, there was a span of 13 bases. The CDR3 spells CASSYSDGGYGYTF. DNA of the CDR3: TGTGCCAGCAGTTACTCCGACGGGGGGTACGGCTACACCTTC.

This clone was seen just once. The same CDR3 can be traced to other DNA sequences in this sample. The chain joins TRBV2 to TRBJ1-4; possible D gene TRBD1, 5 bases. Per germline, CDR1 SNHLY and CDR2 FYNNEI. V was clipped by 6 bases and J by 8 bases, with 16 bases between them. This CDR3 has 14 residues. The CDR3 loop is CASREGIPGEKLFF. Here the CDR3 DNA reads TGTGCCAGCAGGGAGGGGATCCCCGGAGAAAAACTGTTTTTT.

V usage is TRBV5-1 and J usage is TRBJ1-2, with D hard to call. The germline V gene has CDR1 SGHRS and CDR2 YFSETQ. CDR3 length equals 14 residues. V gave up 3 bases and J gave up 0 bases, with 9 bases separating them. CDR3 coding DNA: TGCGCCAGCAGCTCCGGGGTACCTAACTATGGCTACACCTTC. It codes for CASSSGVPNYGYTF. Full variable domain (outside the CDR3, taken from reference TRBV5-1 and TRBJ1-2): KAGVTQTPRYLIKTRGQQVTLSCSPISGHRSVSWYQQTPGQGLQFLFEYFSETQRNKGNFPGRFSGRQFSNSRSEMNVSTLELGDSALYLCASSSGVPNYGYTFGSGTRLTVV.

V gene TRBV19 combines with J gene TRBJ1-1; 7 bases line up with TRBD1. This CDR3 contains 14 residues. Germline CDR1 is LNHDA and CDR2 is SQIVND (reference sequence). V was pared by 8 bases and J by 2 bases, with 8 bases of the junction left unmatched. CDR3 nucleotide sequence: TGTGCCAGTGCCTCCGGGACAGTCAACACTGAAGCTTTCTTT. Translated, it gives CASASGTVNTEAFF.

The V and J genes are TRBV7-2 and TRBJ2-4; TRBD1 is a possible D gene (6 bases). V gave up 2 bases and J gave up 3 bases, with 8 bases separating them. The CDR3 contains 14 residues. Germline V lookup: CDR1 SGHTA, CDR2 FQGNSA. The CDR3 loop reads CASSLRGGKNIQYF. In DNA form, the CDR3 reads TGTGCCAGCAGCTTACGAGGGGGCAAAAACATTCAGTACTTC.